Listed below are T cell receptor beta chains from one sample, sequenced in a study of T cell changes during pregnancy in multiple sclerosis. The table came from immunoSEQ multiplex PCR; TCRdb's copy has only in-frame clones and leaves some out. The table records under 90,000 clones, nearly 95% of them present only once. Sample: peripheral blood, taken in the second trimester of pregnancy. The source of these receptors is a female donor in good health, enrolled as a control in a pregnancy study. Each CDR3 is given with its conserved first and last residue. Each record gives: V gene, D gene, J gene, clone size, CDR3 DNA, CDR3 protein. A D gene is named only where the DNA matches it firmly. A row's size may be missing; if present it is once, few, many or a size class.

V gene: TRBV2
D gene: NA
J gene: TRBJ1-2
clone size: NA
CDR3 DNA: TGTGCCAGCAGTGCATTGGGCCTACAGGGCTACACCTTC
CDR3 protein: CASSALGLQGYTF

V gene: TRBV7-9
D gene: TRBD1
J gene: TRBJ1-4
clone size: NA
CDR3 DNA: TGTGCCAGCAGCAAAACAGGGGGCCTTAATGAAAAACTGTTTTTT
CDR3 protein: CASSKTGGLNEKLFF

V gene: TRBV7-9
D gene: NA
J gene: TRBJ2-3
clone size: NA
CDR3 DNA: TGTGCCAGCAGCCGAGGGACACATCCGGGTGCAGATACGCAGTATTTT
CDR3 protein: CASSRGTHPGADTQYF

V gene: TRBV18
D gene: TRBD1
J gene: TRBJ2-7
clone size: NA
CDR3 DNA: TGTGCCAGCTCCGCCCCGGGACAGGGGTACTACGAGCAGTACTTC
CDR3 protein: CASSAPGQGYYEQYF

V gene: TRBV6-1
D gene: NA
J gene: TRBJ1-2
clone size: NA
CDR3 DNA: TGTGCCAGCAGTGAAGGGGTGACTTCCTATGGCTACACCTTC
CDR3 protein: CASSEGVTSYGYTF

V gene: TRBV5-1
D gene: NA
J gene: TRBJ2-7
clone size: NA
CDR3 DNA: TGCGCCAGCAGCTTGGATACAGGGTCCCACGAGCAGTACTTC
CDR3 protein: CASSLDTGSHEQYF

V gene: TRBV28
D gene: NA
J gene: TRBJ1-3
clone size: NA
CDR3 DNA: TGTGCCAGCAGTGGGCAGGGTTCTGGAAACACCATATATTTT
CDR3 protein: CASSGQGSGNTIYF

V gene: TRBV28
D gene: NA
J gene: TRBJ1-5
clone size: NA
CDR3 DNA: TGTGCCAGCAAGGTGGGAGGACCGCTGTATAGCAATCAGCCCCAGCATTTT
CDR3 protein: CASKVGGPLYSNQPQHF

V gene: TRBV2
D gene: TRBD1
J gene: TRBJ1-2
clone size: NA
CDR3 DNA: TGTGCCAGCAGTGCGCAGGGGGCTAACTATGGCTACACCTTC
CDR3 protein: CASSAQGANYGYTF

V gene: TRBV28
D gene: NA
J gene: TRBJ1-2
clone size: once
CDR3 DNA: TGTGCCACCCTAACAGGGTTAAATAATGGCTACACCTTC
CDR3 protein: CATLTGLNNGYTF

V gene: TRBV7-9
D gene: TRBD1
J gene: TRBJ2-7
clone size: NA
CDR3 DNA: TGTGCCAGCAGCCGAGAGACAGGGGGCCTCTACGAGCAGTACTTC
CDR3 protein: CASSRETGGLYEQYF

V gene: TRBV7-9
D gene: NA
J gene: TRBJ2-3
clone size: NA
CDR3 DNA: TGTGCCAGCAGCTTAGCTAGCGGAGGACCTATACGCACAGATACGCAGTATTTT
CDR3 protein: CASSLASGGPIRTDTQYF

V gene: TRBV27
D gene: NA
J gene: TRBJ2-7
clone size: NA
CDR3 DNA: TGTGCCAGCAGCCGGACATACGACGGTGCCTACGAGCAGTACTTC
CDR3 protein: CASSRTYDGAYEQYF

V gene: TRBV2
D gene: TRBD1
J gene: TRBJ2-5
clone size: NA
CDR3 DNA: TGTGCCAGCAGCACAGGGGTTTCGGAGACCCAGTACTTC
CDR3 protein: CASSTGVSETQYF

V gene: TRBV10-3
D gene: TRBD1
J gene: TRBJ2-7
clone size: NA
CDR3 DNA: TGTGCCATCAGTGGTAGGACAGGGGATTTCTACGAGCAGTACTTC
CDR3 protein: CAISGRTGDFYEQYF

V gene: TRBV12-5
D gene: NA
J gene: TRBJ2-5
clone size: NA
CDR3 DNA: TGTGCTAGTGGGGCCGGGGGAGGCCTGGAGACCCAGTACTTC
CDR3 protein: CASGAGGGLETQYF

V gene: TRBV2
D gene: TRBD1
J gene: TRBJ1-4
clone size: few
CDR3 DNA: TGTGCCAGCAGTGATAGTAGTTGGGGGACAGGGCGAGAAGAAAAACTGTTTTTT
CDR3 protein: CASSDSSWGTGREEKLFF

V gene: TRBV27
D gene: TRBD1
J gene: TRBJ2-1
clone size: NA
CDR3 DNA: TGTGCCAGCAGTGCCCTGGGACAGGGGTCCTACAATGAGCAGTTCTTC
CDR3 protein: CASSALGQGSYNEQFF

V gene: TRBV28
D gene: NA
J gene: TRBJ1-4
clone size: NA
CDR3 DNA: TGTGCCAGCAGTGAACAGGGAGTGGGAGAAAAACTGTTTTTT
CDR3 protein: CASSEQGVGEKLFF

V gene: TRBV5-4
D gene: TRBD2
J gene: TRBJ2-3
clone size: NA
CDR3 DNA: TGTGCCAGCAGCTTAACGTCGGGAGGACCCACAGATACGCAGTATTTT
CDR3 protein: CASSLTSGGPTDTQYF

V gene: TRBV19
D gene: TRBD2
J gene: TRBJ2-1
clone size: NA
CDR3 DNA: TGTGCCACAAGATACCAAAGCGGGAGTGGTAATGAGCAGTTCTTC
CDR3 protein: CATRYQSGSGNEQFF

V gene: TRBV6-5
D gene: TRBD2
J gene: TRBJ2-7
clone size: NA
CDR3 DNA: TGTGCCAGCAGGGGGGGGAGCTCCTACGAGCAGTACTTC
CDR3 protein: CASRGGSSYEQYF

V gene: TRBV6-6
D gene: TRBD1
J gene: TRBJ2-1
clone size: NA
CDR3 DNA: TGTGCCAGCAGTTACGGGCAGGGGGCTTCGAATGAGCAGTTCTTC
CDR3 protein: CASSYGQGASNEQFF